The clone carrying this T cell receptor (beta chain) appeared a few times. Its antigen remains unknown. This sample stems from a study of response to subunit inactivated influenza vaccine. The ends lost 6 bases at V and 5 bases at J; junction bases unmatched: 5. The CDR3 loop spans 15 amino acids. Per germline, CDR1 SGHVS and CDR2 FNYEAQ. Study-level points and caveats: Each seasonal flu vaccination may recruit only limited new T cells, authors suggested.

TCRdb used MiXCR to reprocess the RT-PCR reads, holding one entry per CDR3 protein. The data hold 500,000 to 600,000 distinct CDR3 sequences, with 7.6% observed a single time. This sequence joins TRBV7-6 and TRBJ1-4, with 11 positions matching TRBD1. The receptor's source is a man aged 45 to 70 who received an inactivated influenza vaccine. The starting material was PBMCs from blood, obtained roughly 24 months after vaccination. CDR3 in amino acids: CASSGGQGVNEKLFF. CDR3 DNA sequence: TGTGCCAGCAGTGGGGGACAGGGGGTAAATGAAAAACTGTTTTTT.